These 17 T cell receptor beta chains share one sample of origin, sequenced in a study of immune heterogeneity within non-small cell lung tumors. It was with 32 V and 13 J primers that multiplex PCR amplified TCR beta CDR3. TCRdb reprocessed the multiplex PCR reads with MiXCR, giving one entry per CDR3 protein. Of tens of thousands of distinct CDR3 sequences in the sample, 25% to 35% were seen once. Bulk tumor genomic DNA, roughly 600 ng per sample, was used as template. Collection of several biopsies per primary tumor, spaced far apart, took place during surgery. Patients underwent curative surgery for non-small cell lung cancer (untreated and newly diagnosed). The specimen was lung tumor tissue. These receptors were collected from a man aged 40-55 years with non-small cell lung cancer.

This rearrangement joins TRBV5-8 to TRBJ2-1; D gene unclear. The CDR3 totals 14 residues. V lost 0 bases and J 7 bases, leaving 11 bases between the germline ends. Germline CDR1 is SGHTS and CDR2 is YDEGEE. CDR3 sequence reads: CASSLGIGSNEQFF. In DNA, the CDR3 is TGTGCCAGCAGCTTGGGGATCGGGTCAAATGAGCAGTTCTTC.

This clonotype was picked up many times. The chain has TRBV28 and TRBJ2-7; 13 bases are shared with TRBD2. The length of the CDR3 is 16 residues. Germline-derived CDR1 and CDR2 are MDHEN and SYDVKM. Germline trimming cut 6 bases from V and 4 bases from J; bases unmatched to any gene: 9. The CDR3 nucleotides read TGTGCCAGCAGCGTAGCCGGGACTAGCGGGGTTTACGAGCAGTACTTC. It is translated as CASSVAGTSGVYEQYF.

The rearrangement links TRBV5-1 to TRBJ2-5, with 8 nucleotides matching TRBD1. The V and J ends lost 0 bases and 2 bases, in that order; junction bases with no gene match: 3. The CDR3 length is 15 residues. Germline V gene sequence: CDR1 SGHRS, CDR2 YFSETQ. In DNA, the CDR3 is TGCGCCAGCAGCTTGGGCGGGACAGGACAAGAGACCCAGTACTTC. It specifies CASSLGGTGQETQYF.

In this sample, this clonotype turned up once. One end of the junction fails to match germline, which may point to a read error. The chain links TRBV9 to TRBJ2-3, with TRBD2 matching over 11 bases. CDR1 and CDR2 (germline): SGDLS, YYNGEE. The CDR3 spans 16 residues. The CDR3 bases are TGTGCCAGCAGCGTAGGTGGTAGCGGGGGGGCAGATACGAAGTATTTT. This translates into CASSVGGSGGADTKYF.

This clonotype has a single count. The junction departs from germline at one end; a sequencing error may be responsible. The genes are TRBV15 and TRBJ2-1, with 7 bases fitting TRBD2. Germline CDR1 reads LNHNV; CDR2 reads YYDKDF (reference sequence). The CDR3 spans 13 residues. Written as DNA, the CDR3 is TGTGTCACCAGCAGAGACGGGAGGTTTTTGCAGTTCTTC. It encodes CVTSRDGRFLQFF.

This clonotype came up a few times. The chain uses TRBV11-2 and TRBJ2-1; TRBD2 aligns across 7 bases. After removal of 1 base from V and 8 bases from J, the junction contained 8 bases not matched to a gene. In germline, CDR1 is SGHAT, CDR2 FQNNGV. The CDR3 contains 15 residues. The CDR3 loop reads CASSLAASGDYEQFF. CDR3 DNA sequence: TGTGCCAGCAGCTTAGCGGCTAGCGGAGATTATGAGCAGTTCTTC.

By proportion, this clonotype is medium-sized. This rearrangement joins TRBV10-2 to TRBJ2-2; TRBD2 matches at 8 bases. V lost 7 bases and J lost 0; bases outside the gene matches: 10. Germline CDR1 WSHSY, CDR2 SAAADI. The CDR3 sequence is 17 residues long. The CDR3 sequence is CASIPGGPSSNTGELFF. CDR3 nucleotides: TGCGCCAGCATCCCGGGAGGGCCGAGCTCGAACACCGGGGAGCTGTTTTTT.

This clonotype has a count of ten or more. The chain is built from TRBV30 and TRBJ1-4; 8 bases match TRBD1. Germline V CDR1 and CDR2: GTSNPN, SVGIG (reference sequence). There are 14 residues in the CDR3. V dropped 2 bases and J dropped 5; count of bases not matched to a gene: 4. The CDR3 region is CAWSRTGLNEKLFF. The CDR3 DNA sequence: TGTGCCTGGAGTCGGACAGGGCTAAATGAAAAACTGTTTTTT.

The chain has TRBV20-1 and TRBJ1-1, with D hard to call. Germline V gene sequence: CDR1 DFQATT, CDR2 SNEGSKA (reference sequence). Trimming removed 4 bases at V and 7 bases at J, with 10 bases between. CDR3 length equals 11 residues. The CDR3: CSAKKGDEAFF. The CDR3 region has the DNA TGCAGTGCTAAAAAGGGCGATGAAGCTTTCTTT.

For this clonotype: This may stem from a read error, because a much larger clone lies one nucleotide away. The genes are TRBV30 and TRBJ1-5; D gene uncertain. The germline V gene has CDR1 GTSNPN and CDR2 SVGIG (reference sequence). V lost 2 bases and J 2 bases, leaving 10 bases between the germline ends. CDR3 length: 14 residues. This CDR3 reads CAWSRKQRNQPQHF. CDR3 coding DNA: TGTGCCTGGAGTCGGAAACAACGCAATCAGCCCCAGCATTTT.

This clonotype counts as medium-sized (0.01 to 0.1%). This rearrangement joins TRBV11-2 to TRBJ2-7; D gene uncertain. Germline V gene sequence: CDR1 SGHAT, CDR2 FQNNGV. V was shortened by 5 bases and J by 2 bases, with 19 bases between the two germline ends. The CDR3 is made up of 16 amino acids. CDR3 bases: TGTGCCAGCAGCCCGGTAAATCGACGAGGAACCTACGAGCAGTACTTC. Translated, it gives CASSPVNRRGTYEQYF. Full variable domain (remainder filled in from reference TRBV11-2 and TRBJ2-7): EAGVAQSPRYKIIEKRQSVAFWCNPISGHATLYWYQQILGQGPKLLIQFQNNGVVDDSQLPKDRFSAERLKGVDSTLKIQPAKLEDSAVYLCASSPVNRRGTYEQYFGPGTRLTVT.

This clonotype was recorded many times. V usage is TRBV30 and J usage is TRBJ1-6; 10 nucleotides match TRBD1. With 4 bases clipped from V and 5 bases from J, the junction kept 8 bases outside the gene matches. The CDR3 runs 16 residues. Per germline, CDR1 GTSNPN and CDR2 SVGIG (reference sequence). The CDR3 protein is CAWNVRTGGHNSPLHF. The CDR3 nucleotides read TGTGCCTGGAACGTAAGGACAGGGGGTCATAATTCACCCCTCCACTTT.

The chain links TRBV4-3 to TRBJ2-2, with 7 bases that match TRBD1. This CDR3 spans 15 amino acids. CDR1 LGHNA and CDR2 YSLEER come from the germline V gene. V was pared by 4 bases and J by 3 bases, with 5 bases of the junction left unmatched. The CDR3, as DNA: TGCGCCAGCAGCCGGGGAGACAGGGACACCGGGGAGCTGTTTTTT. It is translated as CASSRGDRDTGELFF.

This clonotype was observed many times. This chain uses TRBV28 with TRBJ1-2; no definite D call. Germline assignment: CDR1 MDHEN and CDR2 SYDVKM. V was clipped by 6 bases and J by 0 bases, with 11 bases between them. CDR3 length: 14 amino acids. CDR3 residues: CASRSPATNYGYTF. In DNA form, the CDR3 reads TGTGCCAGCAGGTCCCCGGCTACTAACTATGGCTACACCTTC.

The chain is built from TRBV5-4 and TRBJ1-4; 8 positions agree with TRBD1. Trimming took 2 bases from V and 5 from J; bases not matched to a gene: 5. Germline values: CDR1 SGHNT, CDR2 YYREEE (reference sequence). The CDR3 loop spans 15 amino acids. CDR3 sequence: CASSFRQGRNEKLFF. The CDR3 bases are TGTGCCAGCAGCTTTCGACAGGGGAGGAATGAAAAACTGTTTTTT.

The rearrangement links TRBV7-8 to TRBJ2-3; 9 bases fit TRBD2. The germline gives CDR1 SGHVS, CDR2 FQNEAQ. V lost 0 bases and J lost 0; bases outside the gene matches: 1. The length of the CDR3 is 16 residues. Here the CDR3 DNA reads TGTGCCAGCAGCTTAGCGGCGGGAGGGAGCACAGATACGCAGTATTTT. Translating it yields CASSLAAGGSTDTQYF.

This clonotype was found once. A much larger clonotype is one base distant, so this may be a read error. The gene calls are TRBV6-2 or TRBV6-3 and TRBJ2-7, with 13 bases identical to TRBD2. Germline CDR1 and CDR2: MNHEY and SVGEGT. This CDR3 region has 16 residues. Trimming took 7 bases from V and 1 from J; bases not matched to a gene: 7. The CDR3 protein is CASNYPGLAGSYEQYF. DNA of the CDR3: TGTGCCAGCAACTACCCGGGACTAGCGGGATCCTACGAGCAGTACTTC.